Shown below are 14 T cell receptor beta chains from a single sample sequenced in a study of blood T cell repertoires in COVID-19. TCRdb keeps only in-frame clones here, not all; method: immunoSEQ multiplex PCR. The profile covers more than 25,000 clones, with 70% to 85% appearing a single time and more than 40% taken by the ten largest. The sequenced material came from peripheral blood. The receptors here all came from an elderly woman with acute or convalescent COVID-19.

This clone occurred once. The chain links TRBV6-6 to TRBJ1-2; weak D call: TRBD1 (6 bases). Trimming removed 5 bases from V and 0 bases from J, with 16 bases in between. This CDR3 has 16 residues. CDR1 is MNHNY, CDR2 SVGAGI, per germline (reference sequence). DNA of the CDR3: TGTGCCAGCAGTCCCCGACAGGACGTCTCTAACTATGGCTACACCTTC. Protein sequence: CASSPRQDVSNYGYTF.

The CDR3 nucleotides are TGTGCCAGCAGCCCCCCGGGACAGGGGGCTGGTTCACCCCTCCACTTT. Translation gives CASSPPGQGAGSPLHF. This chain links TRBV9 with TRBJ1-6; TRBD1 aligns across 12 bases. Trimming at V came to 4 bases and at J to 9 bases, leaving 8 bases not matched to a gene. CDR1 SGDLS and CDR2 YYNGEE come from the germline V gene. This CDR3 has 16 amino acids.

V and J are TRBV27 and TRBJ2-1; TRBD1 matches at 9 bases. J was trimmed by 8 bases and V by 5 bases; bases with no gene match: 10. The germline V gene has CDR1 MNHEY and CDR2 SMNVEV (reference sequence). CDR3 length: 15 residues. For the CDR3, the DNA is TGTGCCAGCAGTCCATACGGGACAGGGAAAGATGAGCAGTTCTTC. Amino acid sequence: CASSPYGTGKDEQFF.

This clone has just a few counts. The V gene is TRBV10-3, the J gene TRBJ2-2, with no clear D. V lost 3 bases and J 2 bases, leaving 10 bases between the germline ends. The CDR3 loop spans 15 amino acids. The germline V gene has CDR1 ENHRY and CDR2 SYGVKD. CDR3 in DNA: TGTGCCATCAGTGAAGGCGGCATCAACACCGGGGAGCTGTTTTTT. This encodes CAISEGGINTGELFF.

The chain uses TRBV2 and TRBJ2-1; TRBD2 aligns across 7 bases. Germline loops: CDR1 SNHLY, CDR2 FYNNEI. The CDR3 extends over 14 amino acids. Trimming took 6 bases from V and 9 from J; bases not matched to a gene: 11. As DNA, the CDR3 is TGTGCCAGCAGCCCACGACTAGCCTTATCTGAGCAGTTCTTC. Translation: CASSPRLALSEQFF.

The V and J genes are TRBV19 and TRBJ2-3, with D uncertain. From germline, CDR1 is LNHDA and CDR2 SQIVND (reference sequence). This CDR3 is 14 amino acids long. The V gene lost 2 bases and the J gene lost 2 bases, with 8 bases spanning the gap. The DNA of the CDR3 is TGTGCCAGTAGTATAACAGTCAACACAGATACGCAGTATTTT. Translating it yields CASSITVNTDTQYF.

CDR3 nucleotide sequence: TGCGCCAGCAGCGCGCAGGGGGTGGGTACAGATACGCAGTATTTT. This gives the protein CASSAQGVGTDTQYF. This chain links TRBV4-3 with TRBJ2-3, with 7 bases fitting TRBD1. This CDR3 has 15 amino acids. CDR1 is LGHNA, CDR2 YSLEER, per germline. V lost 5 bases to trimming and J lost 3 bases; unmatched junction nucleotides: 8.

This clone occurred a few times. V is TRBV25-1 and J is TRBJ1-4; 8 bases are shared with TRBD1. This CDR3 spans 15 amino acids. Trimming took 2 bases from V and 6 from J; bases not matched to a gene: 5. Germline-derived CDR1 and CDR2 are MGHDK and SYGVNS. The CDR3 is CASSEGRGRDEKLFF. Here the CDR3 DNA reads TGTGCCAGCAGTGAAGGCAGGGGGCGCGATGAAAAACTGTTTTTT.

This chain joins TRBV2 and TRBJ1-3, with D hard to call. In germline, CDR1 is SNHLY, CDR2 FYNNEI. V lost 4 bases, J lost 0 bases, and 4 bases lay in between. CDR3 size: 13 residues. CDR3 amino acids: CASSANSGNTIYF. The CDR3 DNA sequence: TGTGCCAGCAGTGCTAACTCTGGAAACACCATATATTTT.

This rearrangement joins TRBV5-1 to TRBJ1-5; D call uncertain. V lost 1 base and J lost 4, with 6 bases in between. The CDR3 length is 13 residues. CDR1 is SGHRS, CDR2 YFSETQ, per germline. This CDR3 is CASSLRENQPQHF. The DNA of the CDR3 is TGCGCCAGCAGCTTGCGGGAAAATCAGCCCCAGCATTTT.

This chain joins TRBV5-8 and TRBJ2-3, with D tentatively TRBD1 (5 bases). Germline V gives CDR1 SGHTS, CDR2 YDEGEE. Trimming cost V 0 bases and J 1 base, with 9 bases left between them. This CDR3 has 15 residues. The CDR3 coding sequence is TGTGCCAGCAGCTTGGCGGAAGGGGGCACAGATACGCAGTATTTT. Protein: CASSLAEGGTDTQYF.

The chain uses TRBV11-3 and TRBJ2-1; TRBD2 aligns across 8 bases. The CDR3 is made up of 16 amino acids. J gave up 0 bases and V 3 bases, and 4 bases lay outside the gene matches. CDR1 and CDR2 (germline): SGHNT, YENEEA. The chain's CDR3 is CASSLGLGASYNEQFF. The CDR3 DNA sequence: TGTGCCAGCAGCTTGGGACTAGGAGCCTCCTACAATGAGCAGTTCTTC. Looking up the rest from reference TRBV11-3 and TRBJ2-1 gives the full variable domain: EAGVVQSPRYKIIEKKQPVAFWCNPISGHNTLYWYLQNLGQGPELLIRYENEEAVDDSQLPKDRFSAERLKGVDSTLKIQPAELGDSAVYLCASSLGLGASYNEQFFGPGTRLTVL.

The gene calls are TRBV28 and TRBJ2-5; 9 nucleotides line up with TRBD2. With V trimmed by 6 bases and J by 4 bases, 21 bases remained unmatched. CDR3 length: 19 residues. Germline V gene lookup returns CDR1 MDHEN and CDR2 SYDVKM. The CDR3 region has the DNA TGTGCCAGCAGACTCAGGCCTCTGGCGGGGGGGCACAGTCGAGAGACCCAGTACTTC. Its translation is CASRLRPLAGGHSRETQYF. Supplemented by reference TRBV28 and TRBJ2-5, the full variable domain reads DVKVTQSSRYLVKRTGEKVFLECVQDMDHENMFWYRQDPGLGLRLIYFSYDVKMKEKGDIPEGYSVSREKKERFSLILESASTNQTSMYLCASRLRPLAGGHSRETQYFGPGTRLLVL.

This clone was seen once. The chain recombines TRBV2 with TRBJ1-4, with 8 bases lining up with TRBD1. CDR1 is SNHLY and CDR2 is FYNNEI in the germline V gene. The CDR3 is 14 residues long. The trim removed 6 bases at V and 8 bases at J, leaving 8 bases unmatched. The CDR3 here is CASSQDRVMEKLFF. The CDR3 bases are TGTGCCAGCAGCCAGGACAGGGTGATGGAAAAACTGTTTTTT.